These 20 T cell receptor beta chains were all obtained from the same sample, sequenced in a study of control samples from healthy donors and cancer patients. TCRdb's table, derived via immunoSEQ multiplex PCR, lists solely in-frame clones and lacks some. The sample consists of 180,000 or so clones, around 91% of them appearing once. The sequencing sample was made of blood. The receptors come from a woman younger than 45 in good health.

Details on this clone: Other DNA sequences of this sample code for an identical CDR3. This rearrangement joins TRBV6-2 or TRBV6-3 to TRBJ2-7, with 11 bases fitting TRBD1. The ends lost 0 bases at V and 3 bases at J; junction bases unmatched: 1. CDR1 and CDR2 (germline): MNHEY, SVGEGT. The CDR3 totals 15 residues. CDR3 amino acids: CASSYSGTGGYEQYF. The CDR3 nucleotides are TGTGCCAGCAGTTACTCGGGGACAGGGGGCTACGAGCAGTACTTC.

The chain uses TRBV3-1 (or the pseudogene TRBV3-2) and TRBJ2-1; no clear D gene. The CDR3 totals 11 residues. V was cut by 1 base and J by 9 bases, with 4 bases left in between. Looked up from germline, CDR1 is LGHDT and CDR2 is YNNKEL (reference sequence). CDR3 loop: CASSQAGEQFF. The CDR3 region has the DNA TGTGCCAGCAGCCAAGCAGGTGAGCAGTTCTTC.

V gene TRBV4-2 combines with J gene TRBJ1-6; a weak D match, TRBD1 (5 bases). Trimming removed 1 base at V and 10 bases at J, with 8 bases between. CDR1 LGHNA and CDR2 YNFKEQ come from the germline V gene. This CDR3 has 13 amino acids. For the CDR3, the DNA is TGTGCCAGCAGCCAAGGGGGGGAATCACCCCTCCACTTT. Encoded protein: CASSQGGESPLHF.

The chain is built from TRBV6-5 and TRBJ2-3; 8 bases line up with TRBD2. CDR1 is MNHEY, CDR2 SVGAGI, per germline. V gave up 6 bases and J gave up 2 bases; unmatched junction bases: 4. The CDR3 length is 14 residues. CDR3: CASSHGGATDTQYF. CDR3 DNA: TGTGCCAGCAGCCACGGGGGGGCCACAGATACGCAGTATTTT.

The chain uses TRBV10-2 and TRBJ2-2; tentatively, D is TRBD1 (5 bases). The germline V gene encodes CDR1 WSHSY and CDR2 SAAADI. The CDR3 runs to 13 residues. V was pared by 3 bases and J by 3 bases, with 5 bases between. CDR3 sequence: CASSDRDTGELFF. In DNA form, the CDR3 reads TGCGCCAGCAGTGACAGGGACACCGGGGAGCTGTTTTTT.

The V gene is TRBV29-1, the J gene TRBJ2-6, with D possibly matching TRBD1 (7 bases). The CDR3 length is 19 residues. Per germline, CDR1 SQVTM and CDR2 ANQGSEA. The V and J ends lost 0 bases and 0 bases respectively, with 18 bases between them. The CDR3 DNA reads as TGCAGCGTTGAAGATCAGGAGGGGGCCGTTATCTCTGGGGCCAACGTCCTGACTTTC. It yields the protein CSVEDQEGAVISGANVLTF.

This clone showed up just once. The J gene is TRBJ1-6, the V gene TRBV13; 10 nucleotides line up with TRBD1. Germline loops: CDR1 PRHDT, CDR2 FYEKMQ (reference sequence). This CDR3 is built from 15 residues. The J segment lost 10 bases and the V segment lost 0 bases, leaving 3 bases of the junction unmatched. CDR3 in amino acids: CASSLGDRGGSPLHF. The CDR3 DNA is TGTGCCAGCAGCTTAGGGGACAGGGGGGGATCACCCCTCCACTTT.

This chain connects TRBV30 to TRBJ1-5; 9 nucleotides line up with TRBD1. Losses at the gene ends were 1 base for V and 5 bases for J; bases not matched to a gene: 3. This CDR3 spans 14 amino acids. Per the germline V gene, CDR1 is GTSNPN and CDR2 is SVGIG (reference sequence). The CDR3 spells CAWSDYRGHQPQHF. The CDR3, as DNA: TGTGCCTGGAGTGATTACAGGGGGCATCAGCCCCAGCATTTT.

DNA of the CDR3: TGCGCCAGCATGGGACAGGGGAGTGAAAAACTGTTTTTT. Amino acids: CASMGQGSEKLFF. This chain uses TRBV10-2 with TRBJ1-4; 10 bases map to TRBD1. With V trimmed by 7 bases and J by 7 bases, 3 bases remained unmatched. Germline CDR1 reads WSHSY; CDR2 reads SAAADI. This CDR3 is 13 amino acids long.

This chain joins TRBV28 and TRBJ2-7; TRBD2 matches at 7 bases. V shed 3 bases and J 2 bases; nucleotides not matched to a gene: 4. CDR1 MDHEN and CDR2 SYDVKM come from the germline V gene. The length of the CDR3 is 14 residues. The CDR3 sequence is CASSFRGVTYEQYF. For the CDR3, the DNA is TGTGCCAGCAGTTTTCGGGGGGTAACCTACGAGCAGTACTTC.

The CDR3 sequence: CASSLGEDQPQHF. CDR3 bases: TGCGCCAGCAGCTTGGGGGAGGATCAGCCCCAGCATTTT. The chain employs TRBV5-1 and TRBJ1-5, with unresolved D. The CDR3 is 13 residues long. CDR1 SGHRS and CDR2 YFSETQ come from the germline V gene. V dropped 0 bases and J dropped 5 bases, with 6 bases sitting between them.

The rearrangement joins TRBV11-2 to TRBJ2-1, with unresolved D. There are 13 residues in the CDR3. V was clipped by 1 base and J by 7 bases, with 8 bases between them. Germline V gene sequence: CDR1 SGHAT, CDR2 FQNNGV. CDR3: CASSLGARNEQFF. CDR3 bases: TGTGCCAGCAGCTTAGGCGCGAGGAATGAGCAGTTCTTC.

The rearrangement uses TRBV29-1 and TRBJ2-2, with D possibly being TRBD1 (5 bases). Trimming took 4 bases from V and 4 from J, leaving 13 bases between them. Germline CDR1 and CDR2: SQVTM and ANQGSEA. CDR3 length: 14 residues. The CDR3 bases are TGCAGCGTTGCGGCAGGGCTTGGCACCGGGGAGCTGTTTTTT. Encoded protein: CSVAAGLGTGELFF.

The CDR3 sequence is CASSYFGKSQPQHF. CDR3 coding DNA: TGTGCCAGCAGTTACTTCGGTAAATCTCAGCCCCAGCATTTT. V and J are TRBV6-2 or TRBV6-3 and TRBJ1-5; D is ambiguous. Germline CDR1 is MNHEY and CDR2 is SVGEGT. This CDR3 is 14 amino acids long. Trimming cost V 1 base and J 6 bases, with 10 bases left between them.

This clone was observed a single time. V is TRBV6-6 and J is TRBJ2-3; TRBD2 matches at 9 bases. The CDR3 covers 13 residues. CDR1 is MNHNY and CDR2 is SVGAGI in the germline V gene (reference sequence). The V segment lost 9 bases and the J segment 5 bases; nucleotides outside the gene matches: 6. CDR3 protein: CASSGSDGDTQYF. The CDR3 DNA is TGTGCCAGTAGCGGGAGTGATGGAGATACGCAGTATTTT.

This chain links TRBV19 with TRBJ2-6; D might be TRBD2 (5 bases). The germline gives CDR1 LNHDA, CDR2 SQIVND (reference sequence). The V end lost 8 bases, the J end lost 3 bases, and 11 bases lay between the germline ends. The CDR3 contains 14 residues. The DNA for the CDR3 is TGTGCCAGTCAACTAGGAGGTGGGGCCAACGTCCTGACTTTC. Its translation: CASQLGGGANVLTF.

The genes are TRBV5-6 and TRBJ2-1; TRBD2 matches 13 bases. This CDR3 spans 16 amino acids. Germline CDR1 and CDR2: SGHDT and YYEEEE. V lost 3 bases and J lost 4; bases outside the gene matches: 4. As DNA, the CDR3 is TGTGCCAGCAGCTGGACTAGCGGGGGCGCTTACAATGAGCAGTTCTTC. Its translation is CASSWTSGGAYNEQFF.

The rearrangement uses TRBV20-1 and TRBJ2-6; TRBD2 agrees at 7 bases. The germline V gene has CDR1 DFQATT and CDR2 SNEGSKA (reference sequence). The CDR3 spans 18 residues. Losses at the gene ends were 3 bases for V and 0 bases for J; bases not matched to a gene: 11. The CDR3 region has the DNA TGCAGTGCTAGTCGAATTAGCGGGTCCTTCTCTGGGGCCAACGTCCTGACTTTC. Its protein product is CSASRISGSFSGANVLTF.

V gene TRBV12-3 or TRBV12-4 combines with J gene TRBJ2-5; D is unclear. Deletions cut 5 bases from V and 4 bases from J, with 8 bases between. The CDR3 extends over 12 amino acids. This chain's CDR3 is CASSTPGETQYF. Written as DNA, the CDR3 is TGTGCCAGCAGTACACCGGGAGAGACCCAGTACTTC.

V gene TRBV5-1 combines with J gene TRBJ1-5, with D perhaps TRBD1 (6 bases). The CDR3 contains 14 residues. V was clipped by 0 bases and J by 5 bases, with 9 bases between them. Germline V gene data show CDR1 as SGHRS and CDR2 as YFSETQ. The CDR3 spells CASSLGPGDQPQHF. CDR3 nucleotides: TGCGCCAGCAGCTTGGGGCCAGGGGATCAGCCCCAGCATTTT.